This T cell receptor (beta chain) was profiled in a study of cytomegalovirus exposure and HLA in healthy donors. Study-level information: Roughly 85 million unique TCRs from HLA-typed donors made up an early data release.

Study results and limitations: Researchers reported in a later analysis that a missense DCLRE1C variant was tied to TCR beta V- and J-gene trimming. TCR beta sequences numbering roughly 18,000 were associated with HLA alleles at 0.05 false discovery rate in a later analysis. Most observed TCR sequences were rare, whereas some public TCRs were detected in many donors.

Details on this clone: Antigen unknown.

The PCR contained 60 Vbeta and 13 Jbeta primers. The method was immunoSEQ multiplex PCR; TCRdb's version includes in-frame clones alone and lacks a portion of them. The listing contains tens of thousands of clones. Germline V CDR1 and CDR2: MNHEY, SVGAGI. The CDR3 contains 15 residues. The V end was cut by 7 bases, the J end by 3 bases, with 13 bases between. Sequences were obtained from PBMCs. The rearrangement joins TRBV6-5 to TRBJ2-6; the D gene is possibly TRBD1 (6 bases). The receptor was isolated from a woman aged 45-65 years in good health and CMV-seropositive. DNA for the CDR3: TGTGCCAGCACCCGGGACATCCTTGGGGCCAACGTCCTGACTTTC. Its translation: CASTRDILGANVLTF.